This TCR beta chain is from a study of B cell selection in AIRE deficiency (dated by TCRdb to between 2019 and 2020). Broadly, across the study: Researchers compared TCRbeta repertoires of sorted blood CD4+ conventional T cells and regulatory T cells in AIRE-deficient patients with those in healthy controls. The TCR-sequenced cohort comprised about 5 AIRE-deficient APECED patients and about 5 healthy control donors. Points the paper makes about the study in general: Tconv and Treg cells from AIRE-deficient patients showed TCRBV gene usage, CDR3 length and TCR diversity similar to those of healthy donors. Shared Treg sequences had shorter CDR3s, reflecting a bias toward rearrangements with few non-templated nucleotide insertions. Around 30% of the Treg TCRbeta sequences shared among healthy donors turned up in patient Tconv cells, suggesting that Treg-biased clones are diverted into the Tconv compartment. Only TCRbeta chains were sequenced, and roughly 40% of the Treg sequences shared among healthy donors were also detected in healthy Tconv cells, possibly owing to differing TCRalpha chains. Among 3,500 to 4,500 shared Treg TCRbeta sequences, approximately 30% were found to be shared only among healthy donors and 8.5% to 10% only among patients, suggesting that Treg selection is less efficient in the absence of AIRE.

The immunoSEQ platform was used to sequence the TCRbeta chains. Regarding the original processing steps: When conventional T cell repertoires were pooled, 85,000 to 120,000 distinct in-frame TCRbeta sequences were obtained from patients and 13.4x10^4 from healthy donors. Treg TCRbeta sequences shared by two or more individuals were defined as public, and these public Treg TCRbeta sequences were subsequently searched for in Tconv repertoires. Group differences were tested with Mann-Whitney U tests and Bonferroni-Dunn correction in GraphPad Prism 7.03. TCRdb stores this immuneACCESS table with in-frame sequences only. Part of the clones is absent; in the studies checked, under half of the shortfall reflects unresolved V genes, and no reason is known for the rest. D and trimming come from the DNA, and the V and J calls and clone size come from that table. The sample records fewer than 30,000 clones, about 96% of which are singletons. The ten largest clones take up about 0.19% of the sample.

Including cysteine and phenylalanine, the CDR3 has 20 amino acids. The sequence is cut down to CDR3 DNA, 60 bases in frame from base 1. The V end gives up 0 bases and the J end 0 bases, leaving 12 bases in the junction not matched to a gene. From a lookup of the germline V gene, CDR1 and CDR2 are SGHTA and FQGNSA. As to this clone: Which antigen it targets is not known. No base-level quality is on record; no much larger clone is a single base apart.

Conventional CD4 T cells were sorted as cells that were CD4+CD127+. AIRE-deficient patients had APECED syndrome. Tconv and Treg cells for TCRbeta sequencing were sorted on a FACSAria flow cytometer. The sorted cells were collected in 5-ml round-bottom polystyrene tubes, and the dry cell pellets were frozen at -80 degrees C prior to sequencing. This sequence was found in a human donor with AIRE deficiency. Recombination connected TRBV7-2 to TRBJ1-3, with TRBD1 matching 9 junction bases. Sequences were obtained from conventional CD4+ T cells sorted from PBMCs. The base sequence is TGTGCCAGCAGCTTAGCGCTAGCGGGACAGGGTATTAACTCTGGAAACACCATATATTTT. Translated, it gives CASSLALAGQGINSGNTIYF.